This entry is about one T cell receptor (beta chain). Its recognized antigen is unknown. Qualities for individual bases were not recorded, and no much larger clone is one base off. The data stem from a study of blood T cell repertoires in COVID-19 (dated by TCRdb to 2018 to 2020). Notes on the research overall: The collaborator samples originated in the United States, Italy and Spain and spanned the acute and convalescent phases of COVID-19. The material from the prospective study consisted of cDNA or gDNA derived from T cells, B-cell-depleted T cells, or PBMCs. Deeply sampled blood TCRbeta repertoires from subjects exposed to, actively infected with, or recovered from COVID-19 were included in the dataset. The repertoires were released in a freely available public database meant as a resource for research on the immune response to SARS-CoV-2. The samples were drawn from two sources: the first 160 participants of the ongoing ImmuneRACE study, and over 1,000 subjects contributed by 6 global collaborators. The sample metadata nearly always contained a de-identified subject ID, COVID-19 status, age in years and sex. HLA class I and class II types, where available, came from metadata supplied by the sample provider rather than from assay-based typing.

Each collaborating institution followed its own protocols to collect whole blood in K2EDTA tubes. For TCRbeta analysis, collaborators shipped samples in one of three forms: frozen whole blood, isolated PBMCs, or DNA extracted from either of those sample types. General findings and caveats noted by the study authors: The quantity of clinical and demographic metadata differed by source and by participant and was supplied without curation.

The immunoSEQ Assay, a bias-controlled multiplex PCR, was used to amplify TCRbeta CDR3 regions from genomic DNA. In the paper's pipeline: Nucleated cell counts per sample were estimated from amplification of reference gene primers within the assay. To quantify the absolute abundance of each unique TCRbeta CDR3 rearrangement, sequence reads were collapsed and filtered. For each sample, productive Simpson clonality was calculated as the square root of Simpson's diversity index over productive rearrangements. TCRdb limited this immuneACCESS table to in-frame rearrangements with V and J called. A share of clones is missing; checked studies link under half to unresolved V genes, and the rest is unexplained. That table supplies the V and J calls and clone size; D and trimming were determined from the DNA. The sample data list about 260,000 clones, and roughly four fifths of these were observed just once. The ten largest make up around 1.8% of the sample.

The CDR3 numbers 14 residues from cysteine through phenylalanine. Only the CDR3 region is kept as DNA, spanning 42 bases read in frame from base 1. V drops 1 base and J drops 8 bases, leaving 14 bases in between. The germline V gene (reference sequence) specifies SEHNR as CDR1 and FQNEAQ as CDR2. Specimen: peripheral blood. The chain joins TRBV7-9 to TRBJ1-2; a confident D gene designation cannot be given. The sequence derives from a woman older than 75 with acute or convalescent COVID-19. The CDR3 is CASSLVGSGVGYTF. The sequenced DNA is TGTGCCAGCAGCTTAGTAGGATCAGGTGTCGGCTACACCTTC.